One sample yielded the 3 T cell receptor beta chains listed below, sequenced in a study of graft-versus-host responses after intestinal transplantation. TCRdb's table, derived via immunoSEQ multiplex PCR, lists solely in-frame clones and lacks some. The repertoire holds more than 50,000 clones, with around nine tenths as singletons. Material: PBMCs, obtained approximately four months after intestinal transplantation. The source is a human patient who received an intestinal transplant, so some T cells may come from the graft donor.

V and J are TRBV15 and TRBJ2-7; D not resolved. Trimming left V 0 bases short and J 7 bases short, with 10 bases between. The CDR3 is 13 amino acids. The germline V gene has CDR1 LNHNV and CDR2 YYDKDF (reference sequence). CDR3: CATSRDNKGEQYF. The CDR3, as DNA: TGTGCCACCAGCAGAGATAATAAGGGAGAGCAGTACTTC.

This rearrangement joins TRBV7-8 to TRBJ1-1, with D perhaps matching TRBD1 (5 bases). V was clipped by 3 bases and J by 1 base, with 9 bases between them. Germline CDR1 SGHVS, CDR2 FQNEAQ. CDR3 size: 14 residues. CDR3 bases: TGTGCCAGCAGCTTTCGGCAGGGGAACACTGAAGCTTTCTTT. This gives the protein CASSFRQGNTEAFF.

V usage is TRBV5-8 and J usage is TRBJ1-1, with 10 bases aligning to TRBD1. Germline values: CDR1 SGHTS, CDR2 YDEGEE. The CDR3 contains 15 residues. V shed 1 base and J 6 bases; nucleotides not matched to a gene: 6. This CDR3 is CASSLRGQGSPEAFF. CDR3 coding DNA: TGTGCCAGCAGCTTGAGGGGACAGGGGAGCCCTGAAGCTTTCTTT. Full variable domain (remainder filled in from reference TRBV5-8 and TRBJ1-1): EAGVTQSPTHLIKTRGQQATLRCSPISGHTSVYWYQQALGLGLQFLLWYDEGEERNRGNFPPRFSGRQFPNYSSELNVNALELEDSALYLCASSLRGQGSPEAFFGQGTRLTVV.